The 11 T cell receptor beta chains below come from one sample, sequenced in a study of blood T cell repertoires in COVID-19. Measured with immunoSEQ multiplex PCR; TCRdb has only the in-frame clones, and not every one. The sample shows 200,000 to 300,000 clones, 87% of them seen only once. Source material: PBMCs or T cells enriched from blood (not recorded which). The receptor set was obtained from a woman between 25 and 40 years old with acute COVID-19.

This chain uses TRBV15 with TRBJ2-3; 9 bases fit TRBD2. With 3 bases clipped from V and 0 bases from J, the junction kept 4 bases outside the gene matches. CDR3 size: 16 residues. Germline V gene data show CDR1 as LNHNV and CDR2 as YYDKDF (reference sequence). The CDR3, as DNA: TGTGCCACCAGCAGGGCTAGCGGGGAGAGCACAGATACGCAGTATTTT. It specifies CATSRASGESTDTQYF. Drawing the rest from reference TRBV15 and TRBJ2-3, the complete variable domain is DAMVIQNPRYQVTQFGKPVTLSCSQTLNHNVMYWYQQKSSQAPKLLFHYYDKDFNNEADTPDNFQSRRPNTSFCFLDIRSPGLGDTAMYLCATSRASGESTDTQYFGPGTRLTVL.

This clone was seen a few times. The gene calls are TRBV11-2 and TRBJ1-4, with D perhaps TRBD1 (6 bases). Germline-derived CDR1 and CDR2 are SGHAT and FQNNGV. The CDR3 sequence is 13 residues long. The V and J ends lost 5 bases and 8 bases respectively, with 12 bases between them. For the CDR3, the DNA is TGTGCCAGCAGCGCCTACAGGGAGGAAAAACTGTTTTTT. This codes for CASSAYREEKLFF.

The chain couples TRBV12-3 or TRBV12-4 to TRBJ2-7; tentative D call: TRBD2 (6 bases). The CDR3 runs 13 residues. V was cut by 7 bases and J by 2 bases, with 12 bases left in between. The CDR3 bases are TGTGCCAGCACCCCGGGGGTCCCCTACGAGCAGTACTTC. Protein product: CASTPGVPYEQYF.

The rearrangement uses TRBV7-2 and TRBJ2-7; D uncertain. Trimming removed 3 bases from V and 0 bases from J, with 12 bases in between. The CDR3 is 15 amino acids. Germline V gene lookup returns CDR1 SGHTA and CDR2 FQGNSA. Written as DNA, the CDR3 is TGTGCCAGCAGCTTCCGCGCAGGAACCTCCTACGAGCAGTACTTC. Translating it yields CASSFRAGTSYEQYF. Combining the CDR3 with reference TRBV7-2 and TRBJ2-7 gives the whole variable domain GAGVSQSPSNKVTEKGKDVELRCDPISGHTALYWYRQSLGQGLEFLIYFQGNSAPDKSGLPSDRFSAERTGGSVSTLTIQRTQQEDSAVYLCASSFRAGTSYEQYFGPGTRLTVT.

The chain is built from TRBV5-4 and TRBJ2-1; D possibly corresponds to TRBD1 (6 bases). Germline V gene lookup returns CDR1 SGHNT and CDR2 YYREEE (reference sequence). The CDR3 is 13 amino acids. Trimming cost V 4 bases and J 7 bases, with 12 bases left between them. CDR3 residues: CASSPYTGNEQFF. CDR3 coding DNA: TGTGCCAGCAGCCCTTATACAGGGAATGAGCAGTTCTTC.

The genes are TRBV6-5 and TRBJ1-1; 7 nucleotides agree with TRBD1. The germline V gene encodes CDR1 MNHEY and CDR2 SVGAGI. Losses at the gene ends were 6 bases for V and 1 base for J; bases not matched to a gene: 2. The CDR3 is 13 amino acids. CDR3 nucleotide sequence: TGTGCCAGCAGGGGACAGTCGAACACTGAAGCTTTCTTT. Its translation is CASRGQSNTEAFF.

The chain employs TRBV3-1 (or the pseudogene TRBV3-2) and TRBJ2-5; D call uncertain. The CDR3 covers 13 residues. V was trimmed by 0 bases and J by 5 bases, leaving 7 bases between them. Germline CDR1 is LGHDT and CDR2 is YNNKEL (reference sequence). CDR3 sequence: CASSQEGRETQYF. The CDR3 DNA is TGTGCCAGCAGCCAAGAGGGCCGGGAGACCCAGTACTTC.

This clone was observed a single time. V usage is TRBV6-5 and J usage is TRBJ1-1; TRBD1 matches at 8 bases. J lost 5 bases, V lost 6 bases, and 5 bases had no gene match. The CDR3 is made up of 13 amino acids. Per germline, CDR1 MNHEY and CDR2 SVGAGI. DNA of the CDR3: TGTGCCAGCAGACTCACAGGGGGGACTGAAGCTTTCTTT. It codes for CASRLTGGTEAFF.

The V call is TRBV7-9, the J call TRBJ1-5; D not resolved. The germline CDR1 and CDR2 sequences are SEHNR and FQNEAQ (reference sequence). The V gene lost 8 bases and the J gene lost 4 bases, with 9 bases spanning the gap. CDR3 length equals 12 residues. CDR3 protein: CASGRENQPQHF. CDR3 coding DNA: TGTGCCAGCGGGAGGGAGAATCAGCCCCAGCATTTT.

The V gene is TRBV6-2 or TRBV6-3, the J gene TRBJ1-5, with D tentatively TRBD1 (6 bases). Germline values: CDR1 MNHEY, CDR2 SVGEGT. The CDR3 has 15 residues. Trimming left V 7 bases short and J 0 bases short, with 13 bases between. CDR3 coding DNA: TGTGCCAGCAACCCCCTGGGACATAGCAATCAGCCCCAGCATTTT. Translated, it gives CASNPLGHSNQPQHF.

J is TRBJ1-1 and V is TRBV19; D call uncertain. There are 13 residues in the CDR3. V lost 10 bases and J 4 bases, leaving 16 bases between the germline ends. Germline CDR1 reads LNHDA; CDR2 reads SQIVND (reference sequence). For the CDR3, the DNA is TGTGCCACCCGATCGGTGCGTGCCACTGAAGCTTTCTTT. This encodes CATRSVRATEAFF.